This TCR beta chain was recovered during a study of cytomegalovirus exposure and HLA in healthy donors. Findings of the study overall: Association of 15,000 to 20,000 TCR beta sequences with HLA alleles was found at 0.05 false discovery rate in a later analysis.

The PCR contained 60 Vbeta and 13 Jbeta primers. Under the authors' procedure: Approximately 11 million of the roughly 77 million unique TCR beta chains counted in a later analysis were shared. Only in-frame clones appear in the TCRdb table, and some are missing; sequencing was by immunoSEQ multiplex PCR. V, J and clone size are taken as reported in that table, and D and trimming were inferred from the DNA itself. The repertoire holds over 85,000 clones, with around 77% as singletons. Regarding this clone: Its antigen remains unidentified.

V lost 0 bases and J lost 2, with 10 bases in between. Germline lookup yields CDR1 SGDLS and CDR2 YYNGEE. The CDR3 runs to 15 residues. The sequence derives from a man aged 35 to 55 in good health and CMV-seronegative. The chain has TRBV9 and TRBJ2-3, with a weak D call TRBD1 (5 bases). Material: PBMCs. The CDR3 nucleotides are TGTGCCAGCAGCGTAGTTCAGGGCGTCACAGATACGCAGTATTTT. It specifies CASSVVQGVTDTQYF.